These 9 T cell receptor beta chains came from one sample sequenced in a study of human T cells and chemical hapten exposure. Time point indicated: pre-sensitization, week 0. Sample treatment: therapeutic diphenylcyclopropenone sensitization with weekly scalp DPC. TCRdb recomputed calls from the RACE reads with MiXCR, one row per CDR3 protein. The data contain approximately 400,000 distinct CDR3 sequences, 5.1% of them singletons. Sequenced here: whole blood, sampled in connection with sensitization to the hapten diphenylcyclopropenone (DPC). The receptors originated from a woman between 45 and 60 years old with alopecia areata. Some clones in this sample may be carry-over from other donors' samples.

This clonotype was observed at least ten times. J is TRBJ2-3 and V is TRBV7-7; D remains unclear. With 1 base removed from V and 3 bases from J, the gap between germline ends came to 8 bases. This CDR3 has 14 residues. Germline CDR1 is SSHAT and CDR2 is FNYEAQ (reference sequence). Written as DNA, the CDR3 is TGTGCCAGCAGCTTAGGACTCCATACAGATACGCAGTATTTT. This codes for CASSLGLHTDTQYF.

This clonotype was seen repeatedly, ten times or more. The rearrangement uses TRBV27 and TRBJ2-3, with D unresolved. The CDR3 spans 14 residues. Per the germline V gene, CDR1 is MNHEY and CDR2 is SMNVEV (reference sequence). Trimming left V 0 bases short and J 2 bases short, with 6 bases between. The CDR3 DNA reads TGTGCCAGCAGTTTATCGGCACTCACAGATACGCAGTATTTT. It encodes CASSLSALTDTQYF.

At least ten counts were recorded for this clonotype. The chain joins TRBV5-1 to TRBJ1-1, with 8 bases lining up with TRBD1. Germline-derived CDR1 and CDR2 are SGHRS and YFSETQ. V trimming: 4 bases; J trimming: 3 bases; junction bases outside the gene matches: 5. The CDR3 loop spans 14 amino acids. Written as DNA, the CDR3 is TGCGCCAGCAGCCCTCCGGGACAGGACACTGAAGCTTTCTTT. It is translated as CASSPPGQDTEAFF. The full variable domain, its missing parts supplied by reference TRBV5-1 and TRBJ1-1, is KAGVTQTPRYLIKTRGQQVTLSCSPISGHRSVSWYQQTPGQGLQFLFEYFSETQRNKGNFPGRFSGRQFSNSRSEMNVSTLELGDSALYLCASSPPGQDTEAFFGQGTRLTVV.

As to this clonotype: A much larger clone sits a single nucleotide away, making a read error possible. The conserved phenylalanine or tryptophan is not found at the CDR3 terminus, so this likely reflects a read error. This rearrangement joins TRBV28 to TRBJ2-5, with D possibly matching TRBD1 (5 bases). The CDR3 has 15 residues. The germline V gene has CDR1 MDHEN and CDR2 SYDVKM. Trimming cost V 5 bases and J 1 base, with 14 bases left between them. The CDR3 DNA is TGTGCCAGCAGTCTCCGCAGGGTCCCCCAAGAGACCCAGTACCTC. It codes for CASSLRRVPQETQYL.

This clonotype was recorded many times. This chain connects TRBV3-1 to TRBJ2-5; D gene uncertain. Germline values: CDR1 LGHDT, CDR2 YNNKEL (reference sequence). The CDR3 runs to 14 residues. V was cut by 3 bases and J by 4 bases, with 12 bases left in between. The CDR3 coding sequence is TGTGCCAGCAGCCATCGGACCGCAGGAGAGACCCAGTACTTC. This gives the protein CASSHRTAGETQYF.

This clonotype appeared many times. V is TRBV10-3 and J is TRBJ2-7; D is unclear. The V end was cut by 3 bases, the J end by 2 bases, with 2 bases between. The V gene's germline CDR1 is ENHRY and CDR2 SYGVKD. The CDR3 has 11 residues. CDR3 region: CAISDPYEQYF. The CDR3 DNA follows: TGTGCCATCAGTGATCCCTACGAGCAGTACTTC.

V is TRBV5-5 and J is TRBJ2-2; D gene uncertain. The CDR3 is made up of 14 amino acids. The ends were cut back, 2 bases at V and 3 bases at J, with 8 bases in the middle. CDR1 is SGHKS, CDR2 YYEKEE, per germline (reference sequence). The chain's CDR3 is CASSLESDTGELFF. The DNA of the CDR3 is TGTGCCAGCAGCTTAGAGTCTGACACCGGGGAGCTGTTTTTT.

Many counts were recorded for this clonotype. The CDR3 coding sequence is TGTGCCACCACAGTTTATACAGGGGCGCCCTCTGGGGCCAACGTCCTGACTTTC. Protein sequence: CATTVYTGAPSGANVLTF. The chain combines TRBV27 with TRBJ2-6; TRBD1 aligns across 7 bases. J gave up 0 bases and V 10 bases, and 15 bases lay outside the gene matches. Germline V gene data show CDR1 as MNHEY and CDR2 as SMNVEV (reference sequence). The CDR3 runs to 18 residues.

This clonotype was seen many times. This chain connects TRBV28 to TRBJ2-6, with D perhaps matching TRBD1 or TRBD2 (5 bases each). There are 17 residues in the CDR3. V lost 6 bases to trimming and J lost 0 bases, with 15 bases between them. Germline V gene data show CDR1 as MDHEN and CDR2 as SYDVKM. The CDR3 DNA reads TGTGCCAGCAGCCCTTATGGGACGGACTCTGGGGCCAACGTCCTGACTTTC. This gives the protein CASSPYGTDSGANVLTF.